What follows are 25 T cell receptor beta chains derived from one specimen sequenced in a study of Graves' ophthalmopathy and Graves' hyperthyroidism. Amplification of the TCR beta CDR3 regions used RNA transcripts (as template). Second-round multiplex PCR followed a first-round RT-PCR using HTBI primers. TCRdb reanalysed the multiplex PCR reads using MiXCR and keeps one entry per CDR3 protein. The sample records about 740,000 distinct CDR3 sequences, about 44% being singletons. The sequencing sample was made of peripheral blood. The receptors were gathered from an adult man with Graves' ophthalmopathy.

In nucleotides, the CDR3 is TGTGCCACCAGCGCCTCACAGGGGGGCAATCAGCCCCAGCATTTT. Protein product: CATSASQGGNQPQHF. V usage is TRBV24-1 and J usage is TRBJ1-5; 8 bases are shared with TRBD1. The CDR3 runs 15 residues. J gave up 2 bases and V 7 bases, and 6 bases lay outside the gene matches. The germline gives CDR1 KGHDR, CDR2 SFDVKD.

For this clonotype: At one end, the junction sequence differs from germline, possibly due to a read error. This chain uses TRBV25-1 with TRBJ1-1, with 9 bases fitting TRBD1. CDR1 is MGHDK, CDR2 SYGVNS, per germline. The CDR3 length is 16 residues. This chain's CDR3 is CASSSDRGTMNTETFF. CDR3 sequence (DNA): TGTGCCAGCAGCTCGGACAGGGGAACCATGAACACTGAAACTTTCTTT.

Here the CDR3 reads CASSFRRGTGALSYEQYF. The CDR3 nucleotides read TGTGCCAGCAGCTTCCGCCGGGGGACGGGAGCCCTTTCCTACGAGCAGTACTTC. V and J are TRBV7-2 and TRBJ2-7; D may be TRBD2 (6 bases). The CDR3 consists of 18 residues. In germline, CDR1 is SGHTA, CDR2 FQGNSA. V was trimmed by 3 bases and J by 1 base, leaving 22 bases between them.

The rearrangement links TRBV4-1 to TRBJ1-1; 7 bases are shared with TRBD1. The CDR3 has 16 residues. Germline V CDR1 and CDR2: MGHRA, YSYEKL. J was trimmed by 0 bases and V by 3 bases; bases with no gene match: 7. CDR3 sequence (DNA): TGCGCCAGCAGCCATGCAGGGGGTGGGATGAACACTGAAGCTTTCTTT. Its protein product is CASSHAGGGMNTEAFF.

In DNA form, the CDR3 reads TGTGCCAGCAGCTTAGCGGAAGCGGGGGGAGAGACCCAGTACTTC. Its protein is CASSLAEAGGETQYF. The chain joins TRBV7-8 to TRBJ2-5; 9 bases line up with TRBD2. Germline V CDR1 and CDR2: SGHVS, FQNEAQ. With V trimmed by 0 bases and J by 4 bases, 3 bases remained unmatched. The CDR3 is 15 amino acids.

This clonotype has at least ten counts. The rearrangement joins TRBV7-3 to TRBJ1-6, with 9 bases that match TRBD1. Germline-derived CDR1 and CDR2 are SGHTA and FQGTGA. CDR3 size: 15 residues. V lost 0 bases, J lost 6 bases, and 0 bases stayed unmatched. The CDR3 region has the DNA TGTGCCAGCAGCTTAACGGACAGGGGTAATTCACCCCTCCACTTT. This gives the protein CASSLTDRGNSPLHF.

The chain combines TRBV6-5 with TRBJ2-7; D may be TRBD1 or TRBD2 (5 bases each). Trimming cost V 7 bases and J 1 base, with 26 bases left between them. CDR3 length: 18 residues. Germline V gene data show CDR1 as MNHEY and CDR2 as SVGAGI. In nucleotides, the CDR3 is TGTGCCAGCACCATGGGGAACTTCCCTTGGGACGAATCCTACGAGCAGTACTTC. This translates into CASTMGNFPWDESYEQYF.

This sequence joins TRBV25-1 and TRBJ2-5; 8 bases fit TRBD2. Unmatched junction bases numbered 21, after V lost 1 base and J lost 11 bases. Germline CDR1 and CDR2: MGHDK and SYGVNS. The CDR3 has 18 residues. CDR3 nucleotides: TGTGCCAGCAGTGAATGGCCCCATGGCGGGAGGACACACAATGAGCAGTACTTC. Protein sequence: CASSEWPHGGRTHNEQYF.

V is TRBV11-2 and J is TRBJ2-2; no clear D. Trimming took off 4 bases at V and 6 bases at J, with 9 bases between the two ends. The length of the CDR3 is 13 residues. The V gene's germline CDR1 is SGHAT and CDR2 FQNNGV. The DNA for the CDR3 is TGTGCCAGCAGCTCCCCCAGCTCCGGGGAGCTGTTTTTT. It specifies CASSSPSSGELFF.

CDR3 sequence reads: CASSLGATGNYEQYF. The DNA of the CDR3 is TGTGCCAGCAGCTTAGGGGCGACAGGGAACTACGAGCAGTACTTC. The chain recombines TRBV7-2 with TRBJ2-7; 7 positions match TRBD1. Trimming at V came to 1 base and at J to 3 bases, leaving 6 bases not matched to a gene. This CDR3 has 15 residues. From germline, CDR1 is SGHTA and CDR2 FQGNSA. Based on the CDR3 plus reference TRBV7-2 and TRBJ2-7, the full variable domain is GAGVSQSPSNKVTEKGKDVELRCDPISGHTALYWYRQSLGQGLEFLIYFQGNSAPDKSGLPSDRFSAERTGGSVSTLTIQRTQQEDSAVYLCASSLGATGNYEQYFGPGTRLTVT.

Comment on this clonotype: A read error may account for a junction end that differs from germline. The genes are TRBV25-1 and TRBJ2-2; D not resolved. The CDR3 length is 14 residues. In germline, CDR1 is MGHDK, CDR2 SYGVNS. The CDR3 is CAISVRGNSGELFF. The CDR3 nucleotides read TGTGCCATCAGCGTCAGAGGAAACAGCGGGGAGCTGTTTTTT.

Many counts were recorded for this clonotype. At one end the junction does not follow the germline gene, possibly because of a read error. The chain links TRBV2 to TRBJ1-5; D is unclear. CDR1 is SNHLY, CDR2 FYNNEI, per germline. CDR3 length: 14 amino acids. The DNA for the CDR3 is TGTGCCAGCAGTGGCCGGCAAGACAATCACCCCCAGCATTTT. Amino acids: CASSGRQDNHPQHF.

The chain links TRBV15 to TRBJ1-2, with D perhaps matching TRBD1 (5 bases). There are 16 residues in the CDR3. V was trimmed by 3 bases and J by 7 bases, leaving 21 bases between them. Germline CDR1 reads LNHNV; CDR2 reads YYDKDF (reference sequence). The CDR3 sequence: CATSSVDPGTEIGYTF. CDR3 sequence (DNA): TGTGCCACCAGCAGCGTGGACCCGGGGACGGAAATTGGCTACACCTTC.

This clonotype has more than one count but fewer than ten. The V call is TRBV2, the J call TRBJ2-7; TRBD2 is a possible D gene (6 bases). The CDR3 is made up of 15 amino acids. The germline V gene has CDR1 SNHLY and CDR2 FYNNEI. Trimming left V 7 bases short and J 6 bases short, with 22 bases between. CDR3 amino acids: CASNLDGGSGLEQYF. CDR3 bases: TGTGCCAGCAACTTGGATGGGGGGAGCGGTCTCGAGCAGTACTTC.

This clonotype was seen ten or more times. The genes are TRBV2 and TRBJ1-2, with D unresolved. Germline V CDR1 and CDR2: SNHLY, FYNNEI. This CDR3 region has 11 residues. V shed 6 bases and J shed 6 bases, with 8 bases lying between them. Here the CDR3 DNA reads TGTGCCAGCAGGAGGGTGGATGGCTACACCTTC. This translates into CASRRVDGYTF.

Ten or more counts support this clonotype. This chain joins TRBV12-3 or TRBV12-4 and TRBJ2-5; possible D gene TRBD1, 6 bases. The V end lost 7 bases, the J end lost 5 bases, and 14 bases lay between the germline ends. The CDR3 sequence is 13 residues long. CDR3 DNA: TGTGCCAGCACCAGGGGCGGGCTGGAGACCCAGTACTTC. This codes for CASTRGGLETQYF.

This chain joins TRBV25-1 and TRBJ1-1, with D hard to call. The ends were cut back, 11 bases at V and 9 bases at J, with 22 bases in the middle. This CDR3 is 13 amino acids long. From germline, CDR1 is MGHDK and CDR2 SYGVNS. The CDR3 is CAWSVAITDKAFF. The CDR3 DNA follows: TGTGCCTGGAGTGTGGCTATTACGGATAAAGCTTTCTTT.

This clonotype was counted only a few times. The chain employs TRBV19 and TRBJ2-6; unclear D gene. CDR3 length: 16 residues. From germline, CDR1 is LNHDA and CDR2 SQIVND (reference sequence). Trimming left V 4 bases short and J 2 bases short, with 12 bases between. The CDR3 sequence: CASSTPTATGANVLTF. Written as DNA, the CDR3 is TGTGCCAGTAGTACCCCTACAGCAACTGGGGCCAACGTCCTGACTTTC.

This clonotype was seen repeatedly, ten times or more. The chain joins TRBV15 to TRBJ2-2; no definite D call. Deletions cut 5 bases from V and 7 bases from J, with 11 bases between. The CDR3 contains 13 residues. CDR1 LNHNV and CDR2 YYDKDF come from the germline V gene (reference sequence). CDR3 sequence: CATSLGGGGELFF. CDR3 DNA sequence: TGTGCCACCAGCCTCGGCGGCGGCGGGGAGCTGTTTTTT.

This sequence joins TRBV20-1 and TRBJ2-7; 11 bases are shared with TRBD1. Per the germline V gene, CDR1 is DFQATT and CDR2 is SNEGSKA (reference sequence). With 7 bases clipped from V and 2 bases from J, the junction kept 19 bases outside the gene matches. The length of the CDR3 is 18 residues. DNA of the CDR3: TGCAGTGTCGCTCCATGGACAGGGGGCGCAGGCTGGACCTACGAGCAGTACTTC. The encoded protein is CSVAPWTGGAGWTYEQYF.

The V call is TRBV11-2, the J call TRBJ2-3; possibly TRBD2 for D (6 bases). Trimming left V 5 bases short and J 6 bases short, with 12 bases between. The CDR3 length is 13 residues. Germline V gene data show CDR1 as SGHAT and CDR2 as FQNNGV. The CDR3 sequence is CASSRGTMDTQYF. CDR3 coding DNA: TGTGCCAGCAGCCGGGGGACGATGGATACGCAGTATTTT.

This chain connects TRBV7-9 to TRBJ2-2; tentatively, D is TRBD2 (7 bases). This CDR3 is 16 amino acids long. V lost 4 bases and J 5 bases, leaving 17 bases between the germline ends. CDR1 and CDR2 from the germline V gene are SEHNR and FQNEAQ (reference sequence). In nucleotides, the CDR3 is TGTGCCAGCAGCTCCTCCGGGGGGCTCGGTACCGGGGAGCTGTTTTTT. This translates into CASSSSGGLGTGELFF.

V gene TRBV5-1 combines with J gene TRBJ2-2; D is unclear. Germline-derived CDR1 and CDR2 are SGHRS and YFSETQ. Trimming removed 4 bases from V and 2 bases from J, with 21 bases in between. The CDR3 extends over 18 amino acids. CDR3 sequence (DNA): TGCGCCAGCAGCCCTACCCCACTGTCCTCCTTAAACACCGGGGAGCTGTTTTTT. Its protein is CASSPTPLSSLNTGELFF.

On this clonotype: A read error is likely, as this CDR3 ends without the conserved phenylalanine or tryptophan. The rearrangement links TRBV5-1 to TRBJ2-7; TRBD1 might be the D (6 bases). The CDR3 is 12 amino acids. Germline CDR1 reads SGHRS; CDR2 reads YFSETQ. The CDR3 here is CATGVRGDEQYS. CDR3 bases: TGTGCCACTGGAGTCAGGGGCGACGAGCAGTACTCC.

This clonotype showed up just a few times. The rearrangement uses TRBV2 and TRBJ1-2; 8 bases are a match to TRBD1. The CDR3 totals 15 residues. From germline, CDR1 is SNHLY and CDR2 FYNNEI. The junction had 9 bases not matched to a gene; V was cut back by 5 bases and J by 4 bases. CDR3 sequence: CASSSTGDMGYGYTF. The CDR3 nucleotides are TGTGCCAGCAGTTCGACAGGGGACATGGGCTATGGCTACACCTTC.